These 24 T cell receptor beta chains were sequenced from one sample in a study of blood T cell repertoires in COVID-19. The method was immunoSEQ multiplex PCR; TCRdb's version includes in-frame clones alone and lacks a portion of them. The data show 250,000 to 400,000 clones, about 85% seen once. The specimen sequenced was PBMCs or T cells enriched from blood (not recorded which). The receptors here all came from a young woman who had been exposed to COVID-19.

V usage is TRBV7-9 and J usage is TRBJ1-6; unclear D gene. Germline lookup yields CDR1 SEHNR and CDR2 FQNEAQ (reference sequence). V was pared by 1 base and J by 0 bases, with 10 bases between. The CDR3 sequence is 17 residues long. Written as DNA, the CDR3 is TGTGCCAGCAGCTTAGGGCCGTGGAGCTCCTATAATTCACCCCTCCACTTT. This gives the protein CASSLGPWSSYNSPLHF.

The chain links TRBV3-1 (or the pseudogene TRBV3-2) to TRBJ2-1; TRBD2 aligns across 8 bases. This CDR3 is built from 15 residues. Germline CDR1 and CDR2: LGHDT and YNNKEL (reference sequence). J gave up 5 bases and V 0 bases, and 3 bases lay outside the gene matches. The CDR3 reads CASSQDGGADNEQFF. The CDR3 DNA follows: TGTGCCAGCAGCCAAGACGGGGGGGCGGACAATGAGCAGTTCTTC.

This chain joins TRBV11-3 and TRBJ1-1; 11 positions match TRBD1. V lost 5 bases and J lost 6; bases outside the gene matches: 2. CDR3 length equals 13 residues. Germline values: CDR1 SGHNT, CDR2 YENEEA. CDR3 loop: CASSPGQGAEAFF. CDR3 sequence (DNA): TGTGCCAGCAGCCCGGGACAGGGGGCTGAAGCTTTCTTT.

The gene calls are TRBV3-1 (or the pseudogene TRBV3-2) and TRBJ2-1; TRBD2 matches 11 bases. CDR3 length: 17 residues. CDR1 and CDR2 (germline): LGHDT, YNNKEL (reference sequence). Unmatched junction bases numbered 11, after V lost 4 bases and J lost 6 bases. CDR3 residues: CASSLPGTSGPSNEQFF. The CDR3 DNA follows: TGTGCCAGCAGCCTCCCCGGGACTAGCGGCCCTAGCAATGAGCAGTTCTTC.

This clone appeared a single time. The chain couples TRBV15 to TRBJ1-3; 7 nucleotides align to TRBD1. Germline loops: CDR1 LNHNV, CDR2 YYDKDF (reference sequence). The CDR3 consists of 16 residues. V was clipped by 0 bases and J by 3 bases; unmatched bases: 5. The chain's CDR3 is CATSRDYQGGGNTIYF. The CDR3 bases are TGTGCCACCAGCAGAGATTACCAGGGGGGTGGAAACACCATATATTTT.

The gene calls are TRBV19 and TRBJ1-6, with D unclear. From germline, CDR1 is LNHDA and CDR2 SQIVND (reference sequence). The V end was cut by 1 base, the J end by 11 bases, with 9 bases between. There are 13 residues in the CDR3. CDR3 coding DNA: TGTGCCAGTAGTATAGCAGGTGCCACACCCCTCCACTTT. Protein sequence: CASSIAGATPLHF.

This chain links TRBV13 with TRBJ2-1; 7 nucleotides line up with TRBD1. J gave up 7 bases and V 0 bases, and 0 bases lay outside the gene matches. This CDR3 contains 13 residues. Germline assignment: CDR1 PRHDT and CDR2 FYEKMQ (reference sequence). CDR3 sequence: CASSLGQGNEQFF. DNA for the CDR3: TGTGCCAGCAGCTTAGGACAGGGGAATGAGCAGTTCTTC.

This chain uses TRBV12-5 with TRBJ2-1, with 8 bases that match TRBD1. The CDR3 contains 16 residues. The ends lost 4 bases at V and 6 bases at J; junction bases unmatched: 11. The germline V gene encodes CDR1 LGHNT and CDR2 FRNRAP. The CDR3 DNA sequence: TGTGCTAGTGGTTCCCGGACAGGGTTGGGGATCAATGAGCAGTTCTTC. This gives the protein CASGSRTGLGINEQFF. The variable domain in full, with the rest retrieved from reference TRBV12-5 and TRBJ2-1, is DARVTQTPRHKVTEMGQEVTMRCQPILGHNTVFWYRQTMMQGLELLAYFRNRAPLDDSGMPKDRFSAEMPDATLATLKIQPSEPRDSAVYFCASGSRTGLGINEQFFGPGTRLTVL.

The gene calls are TRBV5-4 and TRBJ2-3, with D maybe TRBD2 (5 bases). This CDR3 contains 13 residues. Germline lookup yields CDR1 SGHNT and CDR2 YYREEE (reference sequence). Trimming left V 4 bases short and J 6 bases short, with 12 bases between. The CDR3 DNA is TGTGCCAGCAGCGGCCCTAGCTTGGATACGCAGTATTTT. Its translation: CASSGPSLDTQYF.

The chain joins TRBV7-2 to TRBJ2-7, with 9 bases aligning to TRBD1. This CDR3 has 14 amino acids. The V gene's germline CDR1 is SGHTA and CDR2 FQGNSA. V gave up 4 bases and J gave up 2 bases; unmatched junction bases: 3. The CDR3 protein is CASSSGDRAYEQYF. The CDR3, as DNA: TGTGCCAGCAGCTCAGGGGACAGGGCCTACGAGCAGTACTTC. The full variable domain, rest sourced from reference TRBV7-2 and TRBJ2-7, is GAGVSQSPSNKVTEKGKDVELRCDPISGHTALYWYRQSLGQGLEFLIYFQGNSAPDKSGLPSDRFSAERTGGSVSTLTIQRTQQEDSAVYLCASSSGDRAYEQYFGPGTRLTVT.

This sequence joins TRBV11-3 and TRBJ1-1, with D possibly matching TRBD1 (6 bases). The germline V gene encodes CDR1 SGHNT and CDR2 YENEEA. This CDR3 region has 15 residues. V was trimmed by 1 base and J by 1 base, leaving 10 bases between them. DNA of the CDR3: TGTGCCAGCAGCTTAGGAGGACAGCCGAACACTGAAGCTTTCTTT. Its protein is CASSLGGQPNTEAFF.

J is TRBJ2-7 and V is TRBV14; D is perhaps TRBD1 (7 bases). The CDR3 sequence is 16 residues long. Germline CDR1 is SGHDN and CDR2 is FVKESK. V was shortened by 0 bases and J by 3 bases, with 15 bases between the two germline ends. This CDR3 is CASSQDRNRGLYEQYF. CDR3 coding DNA: TGTGCCAGCAGCCAAGATCGGAACAGGGGACTCTACGAGCAGTACTTC.

The CDR3 region is CAISRDYGTDTQYF. In DNA form, the CDR3 reads TGTGCCATCAGTCGGGACTATGGCACAGATACGCAGTATTTT. The chain combines TRBV10-3 with TRBJ2-3, with TRBD2 matching over 7 bases. From germline, CDR1 is ENHRY and CDR2 SYGVKD. The CDR3 length is 14 residues. V was clipped by 5 bases and J by 1 base; unmatched bases: 3.

The J gene is TRBJ2-7, the V gene TRBV6-1; possibly TRBD1 for D (5 bases). The length of the CDR3 is 15 residues. The germline V and J ends were trimmed by 2 bases and 2 bases, with 13 bases remaining between them. Germline values: CDR1 MNHNS, CDR2 SASEGT. Written as DNA, the CDR3 is TGTGCCAGCAGTGAATCCGGGCCAGGGACCTACGAGCAGTACTTC. Translation gives CASSESGPGTYEQYF.

This CDR3 is CASSQELRNEQFF. The CDR3 DNA is TGTGCCAGCAGCCAAGAGCTTAGAAATGAGCAGTTCTTC. The J gene is TRBJ2-1, the V gene TRBV4-2; D is ambiguous. V was cut by 0 bases and J by 7 bases, with 7 bases left in between. The germline V gene has CDR1 LGHNA and CDR2 YNFKEQ. The CDR3 runs 13 residues.

This chain uses TRBV28 with TRBJ1-2; D gene uncertain. The V gene lost 3 bases and the J gene lost 0 bases, with 26 bases spanning the gap. CDR3 length equals 20 residues. Looked up from germline, CDR1 is MDHEN and CDR2 is SYDVKM. DNA for the CDR3: TGTGCCAGCAGTTTTTTGGGCAGGTCCCATACCGAGCCTACTAACTATGGCTACACCTTC. As protein: CASSFLGRSHTEPTNYGYTF.

V is TRBV7-3 and J is TRBJ1-2, with 7 bases matching TRBD1. V lost 2 bases, J lost 2 bases, and 5 bases stayed unmatched. Germline assignment: CDR1 SGHTA and CDR2 FQGTGA. There are 15 residues in the CDR3. The CDR3 protein is CASSLVPGGNYGYTF. CDR3 DNA sequence: TGTGCCAGCAGCTTAGTCCCAGGGGGAAACTATGGCTACACCTTC.

The chain is built from TRBV18 and TRBJ1-2, with TRBD1 matching 7 bases. V was pared by 6 bases and J by 7 bases, with 14 bases of the junction left unmatched. Germline CDR1 is KGHSH and CDR2 is LQKENI. This CDR3 comprises 15 residues. CDR3 nucleotide sequence: TGTGCCAGCTCCCAATCGAACAGGGGTGGTGGTGGCTACACCTTC. Amino acids: CASSQSNRGGGGYTF.

This chain joins TRBV23-1 and TRBJ2-1, with TRBD2 as a possible D gene (6 bases). TRBV23-1 counts as an open reading frame of uncertain function. V lost 3 bases to trimming and J lost 7 bases, with 19 bases between them. This CDR3 spans 16 amino acids. Written as DNA, the CDR3 is TGCGCCAGCAGTCAGCCCAACCGGGGGACCTTGAATGAGCAGTTCTTC. Translating gives CASSQPNRGTLNEQFF.

The rearrangement uses TRBV29-1 and TRBJ2-7; tentatively, D is TRBD1 (7 bases). Germline values: CDR1 SQVTM, CDR2 ANQGSEA. V lost 3 bases and J lost 0, with 15 bases in between. The CDR3 consists of 15 residues. The CDR3 coding sequence is TGCAGCGTTGATAACAGGGGACTCGGCTCCTACGAGCAGTACTTC. Amino acid sequence: CSVDNRGLGSYEQYF.

This clone was seen once. This chain joins TRBV5-1 and TRBJ1-1, with 7 positions matching TRBD1. The CDR3 is 16 residues long. Germline lookup yields CDR1 SGHRS and CDR2 YFSETQ. Losses at the gene ends were 2 bases for V and 0 bases for J; bases not matched to a gene: 7. CDR3 loop: CASSFNRDSMNTEAFF. The CDR3 DNA reads TGCGCCAGCAGCTTTAACAGGGACAGCATGAACACTGAAGCTTTCTTT.

The chain combines TRBV5-4 with TRBJ2-5; 13 nucleotides align to TRBD2. This CDR3 comprises 17 residues. Germline CDR1 reads SGHNT; CDR2 reads YYREEE (reference sequence). Germline trimming cut 4 bases from V and 1 base from J; bases unmatched to any gene: 7. The CDR3 region is CASSPWTSGRSQETQYF. In DNA form, the CDR3 reads TGTGCCAGCAGCCCTTGGACTAGCGGGAGAAGCCAAGAGACCCAGTACTTC.

CDR3 nucleotide sequence: TGTGCCAGCAGCTCCCCCCGGGTAGCTTTCTTT. Translating it yields CASSSPRVAFF. V is TRBV7-9 and J is TRBJ1-1, with D unresolved. CDR3 length: 11 residues. Germline values: CDR1 SEHNR, CDR2 FQNEAQ (reference sequence). With 4 bases removed from V and 10 bases from J, the gap between germline ends came to 10 bases. Full variable domain (remainder filled in from reference TRBV7-9 and TRBJ1-1): DTGVSQNPRHKITKRGQNVTFRCDPISEHNRLYWYRQTLGQGPEFLTYFQNEAQLEKSRLLSDRFSAERPKGSFSTLEIQRTEQGDSAMYLCASSSPRVAFFGQGTRLTVV.

The V gene is TRBV5-6, the J gene TRBJ1-2; a weak D match, TRBD1 (6 bases). Germline CDR1 SGHDT, CDR2 YYEEEE. CDR3 size: 14 residues. V lost 2 bases and J lost 2, with 10 bases in between. CDR3 sequence: CASSLQGANYGYTF. The CDR3 nucleotides read TGTGCCAGCAGCTTACAGGGAGCGAACTATGGCTACACCTTC.